This T cell receptor (beta chain) was sequenced for a study of OX40 agonist ivuxolimab in advanced cancers. Study at large: The patients got ivuxolimab, which is an agonistic anti-OX40 (CD134) antibody. Age averaged roughly 60 years (range roughly 20 to 90), and around 87% were male.

The assay was immunoSEQ multiplex PCR, and TCRdb's table has in-frame clones only and misses some. This table holds about 31,000 clones, around nine tenths found once. For this clone: Its antigen is undetermined.

The V gene end was trimmed by 6 bases and the J gene end by 3 bases; junction bases not matched to a gene: 6. Germline CDR1 and CDR2: LNHDA and SQIVND (reference sequence). CDR3 length: 14 amino acids. Study findings and constraints: Partial responders at 0.1-3.0 mg/kg showed near-lowest clonal expansion. CD4+ and CD8+ blood T cells expanded clonally by week 6 at 0.1 to 3.0 mg/kg.

The clonotype originates from an adult with an advanced solid tumor such as melanoma, head and neck, liver or kidney cancer. The V and J genes are TRBV19 and TRBJ2-7; TRBD2 aligns across 9 bases. The sequences come from CD4+ or CD8+ T cells sorted from blood, collected in a trial of the OX40 agonist ivuxolimab. The CDR3 loop is CASSDGLAFYEQYF. CDR3 in DNA: TGTGCCAGTAGCGACGGACTAGCGTTCTACGAGCAGTACTTC.